The next 7 T cell receptor beta chains were all read from a single sample in a study of cytomegalovirus exposure and HLA in healthy donors. With 60 Vbeta and 13 Jbeta primers, the PCR was carried out. This table comes from immunoSEQ multiplex PCR, and its TCRdb copy is limited to in-frame clones, with some not included. Of roughly 150,000 clones listed, approximately 80% are singletons. Sequencing was done on a sample of PBMCs. These receptors were obtained from a male donor in good health and CMV-seronegative.

The chain uses TRBV7-3 and TRBJ2-6, with D perhaps TRBD1 (6 bases). The germline V gene has CDR1 SGHTA and CDR2 FQGTGA. The CDR3 spans 16 residues. V was cut by 4 bases and J by 0 bases, with 10 bases left in between. In DNA form, the CDR3 reads TGTGCCAGCAGCTCCACAGGGAGCTCTGGGGCCAACGTCCTGACTTTC. Its translation: CASSSTGSSGANVLTF. The full variable domain, completed using reference TRBV7-3 and TRBJ2-6, is GAGVSQTPSNKVTEKGKYVELRCDPISGHTALYWYRQSLGQGPEFLIYFQGTGAADDSGLPNDRFFAVRPEGSVSTLKIQRTERGDSAVYLCASSSTGSSGANVLTFGAGSRLTVL.

The chain joins TRBV5-1 to TRBJ1-1; D not certain. The germline V gene has CDR1 SGHRS and CDR2 YFSETQ. V was shortened by 5 bases and J by 3 bases, with 5 bases between the two germline ends. The CDR3 length is 11 residues. In DNA form, the CDR3 reads TGCGCCAGCAGGCAGGACACTGAAGCTTTCTTT. This gives the protein CASRQDTEAFF. Supplemented by reference TRBV5-1 and TRBJ1-1, the full variable domain reads KAGVTQTPRYLIKTRGQQVTLSCSPISGHRSVSWYQQTPGQGLQFLFEYFSETQRNKGNFPGRFSGRQFSNSRSEMNVSTLELGDSALYLCASRQDTEAFFGQGTRLTVV.

The J gene is TRBJ1-6, the V gene TRBV18, with 7 nucleotides matching TRBD1. After removal of 3 bases from V and 8 bases from J, the junction contained 7 bases not matched to a gene. Germline V gives CDR1 KGHSH, CDR2 LQKENI. The CDR3 loop spans 15 amino acids. In DNA form, the CDR3 reads TGTGCCAGCTCACCGGCCAGGGGGTTCGATTCACCCCTCCACTTT. Its protein product is CASSPARGFDSPLHF.

The chain carries TRBV28 and TRBJ1-1; D perhaps matches TRBD1 (5 bases). The V and J ends lost 6 bases and 1 base respectively, with 12 bases between them. CDR1 and CDR2 (germline): MDHEN, SYDVKM. This CDR3 has 14 residues. The DNA of the CDR3 is TGTGCCAGCAGATTCTTCACAGGGAACACTGAAGCTTTCTTT. Translation gives CASRFFTGNTEAFF. Full variable domain (rest looked up from reference TRBV28 and TRBJ1-1): DVKVTQSSRYLVKRTGEKVFLECVQDMDHENMFWYRQDPGLGLRLIYFSYDVKMKEKGDIPEGYSVSREKKERFSLILESASTNQTSMYLCASRFFTGNTEAFFGQGTRLTVV.

This chain connects TRBV4-2 to TRBJ2-7; 7 nucleotides line up with TRBD2. There are 17 residues in the CDR3. Germline trimming cut 4 bases from V and 2 bases from J; bases unmatched to any gene: 14. Germline V gene lookup returns CDR1 LGHNA and CDR2 YNFKEQ. The CDR3 reads CASSPSSGGRITYEQYF. CDR3 in DNA: TGTGCCAGCAGCCCGTCTTCGGGGGGAAGGATTACCTACGAGCAGTACTTC.

The V and J genes are TRBV28 and TRBJ2-3; perhaps TRBD1 as D (5 bases). Trimming pared 7 bases from V and 4 bases from J, leaving 15 bases between. CDR1 and CDR2 (germline): MDHEN, SYDVKM. CDR3 length: 14 residues. CDR3 DNA sequence: TGTGCCAGCATCACCAGGGTAGGGTCAGATACGCAGTATTTT. Its translation is CASITRVGSDTQYF.

V is TRBV7-3 and J is TRBJ2-1; TRBD1 aligns across 10 bases. CDR3 size: 18 residues. Trimming cost V 4 bases and J 8 bases; bases outside gene matches: 17. CDR1 and CDR2 from the germline V gene are SGHTA and FQGTGA. The DNA of the CDR3 is TGTGCCAGCAGCTCAGACGACAGGGGGCCTGACGGGGGCGATGAGCAGTTCTTC. Amino acids: CASSSDDRGPDGGDEQFF.